This T cell receptor beta chain is drawn from a study of graft-versus-host responses after intestinal transplantation. TCRdb's table, derived via immunoSEQ multiplex PCR, lists solely in-frame clones and lacks some. The sample consists of approximately 94,000 clones, over 75% of them appearing once. Germline CDR1 is SGHRS and CDR2 is YFSETQ. The CDR3 sequence is 14 residues long. Trimming took 2 bases from V and 6 from J; bases not matched to a gene: 3. Regarding the study as a whole: Some GvH clones were seen earlier in gut or blood, suggesting intestinal origin.

On this clone itself: Its antigen is unidentified.

The chain is built from TRBV5-1 and TRBJ2-2; TRBD2 matches at 8 bases. This clonotype was sampled from a human donor who was the organ donor for an intestinal transplant. Material: unstimulated CD4+ T cells sorted from spleen or lymph node cells, obtained before transplant. Here the CDR3 reads CASSFGGGSGELFF. The CDR3 DNA is TGCGCCAGCAGCTTCGGGGGGGGATCCGGGGAGCTGTTTTTT.